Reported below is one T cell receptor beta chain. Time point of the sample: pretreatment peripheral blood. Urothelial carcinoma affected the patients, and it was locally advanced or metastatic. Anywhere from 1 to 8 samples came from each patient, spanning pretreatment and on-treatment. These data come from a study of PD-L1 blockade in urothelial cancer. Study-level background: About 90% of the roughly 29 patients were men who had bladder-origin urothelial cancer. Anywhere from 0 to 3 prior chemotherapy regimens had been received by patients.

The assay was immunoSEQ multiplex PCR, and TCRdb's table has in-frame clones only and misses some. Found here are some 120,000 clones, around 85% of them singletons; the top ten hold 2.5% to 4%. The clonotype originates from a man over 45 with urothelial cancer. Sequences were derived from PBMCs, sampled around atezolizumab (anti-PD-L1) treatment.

The CDR3 region is CSARRQLYTF. For the CDR3, the DNA is TGCAGTGCTAGAAGACAGCTCTACACCTTC. This chain links TRBV20-1 with TRBJ1-2; D may be TRBD1 (5 bases). This CDR3 comprises 10 residues. Trimming pared 2 bases from V and 10 bases from J, leaving 8 bases between. CDR1 is DFQATT, CDR2 SNEGSKA, per germline (reference sequence).